This T cell receptor (beta chain) was recorded in a study of beta chain features in type 1 diabetes. About the study: All samples together contributed almost 110,000,000 sorted cells for examination.

Purity of each sorted population was above 95%. V gave up 3 bases and J gave up 7 bases, with 12 bases separating them. CDR1 SQVTM and CDR2 ANQGSEA come from the germline V gene. The CDR3 has 13 amino acids. The entirety of the isolated RNA underwent reverse transcription, so expressed TCRB transcripts were sequenced. Sequencing was performed with immunoSEQ multiplex PCR; in TCRdb, only in-frame clones are kept and a portion is missing. The repertoire holds roughly 310,000 clones, with 11% as singletons. Broader study findings: All four CD4+ subsets from Type 1 diabetes patients carried moderately but significantly shorter TCRB CDR3s. Short templates might get an advantage during PCR, and this would be equal in patients and controls.

To note about this clone: Its antigen remains unknown.

The material sequenced was naive CD4+ T cells from blood. The TCR comes from a woman aged 25 to 39 in good health. The chain carries TRBV29-1 and TRBJ1-4, with D perhaps matching TRBD1 (6 bases). This chain's CDR3 is CSVDRGEGEKLFF. The CDR3, as DNA: TGCAGCGTTGACAGGGGTGAAGGTGAAAAACTGTTTTTT.